This T cell receptor (beta chain) appears in the sequencing data of a study of OX40 agonist ivuxolimab in advanced cancers. Trimming removed 6 bases at V and 4 bases at J, with 11 bases between. There are 13 residues in the CDR3. Germline V gives CDR1 SEHNR, CDR2 FQNEAQ (reference sequence). With respect to this clone: What it recognizes is unknown.

The study's findings and limits: Nonresponders included some who also had low normalized T-cell clonal expansion.

This table comes from immunoSEQ multiplex PCR, and its TCRdb copy is limited to in-frame clones, with some not included. The sample contains 53,000 or so clones, over 80% of which appear only once. Patients had blood sampled at baseline and again on cycle 4 day 1 and cycle 7 day 1. This chain joins TRBV7-9 and TRBJ2-3; D possibly matches TRBD1 or TRBD2 (6 bases each). The sample consisted of CD4+ or CD8+ T cells sorted from blood, taken in a trial of the OX40 agonist ivuxolimab. This clonotype was sampled from an adult with an advanced solid tumor such as melanoma, head and neck, liver or kidney cancer. The CDR3 DNA follows: TGTGCCAGCAGTGGGGGGCGCGCAGATACGCAGTATTTT. It codes for CASSGGRADTQYF. The complete variable domain, with remaining parts taken from reference TRBV7-9 and TRBJ2-3, reads DTGVSQNPRHKITKRGQNVTFRCDPISEHNRLYWYRQTLGQGPEFLTYFQNEAQLEKSRLLSDRFSAERPKGSFSTLEIQRTEQGDSAMYLCASSGGRADTQYFGPGTRLTVL.